The rows below give T cell receptor beta chains drawn from one sample of a study of CD8+CD57+ T cells in acquired aplastic anemia. From the reads, TCRdb called clonotypes with MiXCR, one entry per CDR3 protein. The repertoire holds 350,000 to 450,000 distinct CDR3 sequences, with approximately 70% as singletons. Sequenced material: sorted CD4+, CD8+, or CD8+CD57+ T cells (not recorded which) from PBMCs. These receptor sequences come from a human donor in good health, serving as a control. The CDR3 runs from the conserved cysteine through the conserved F or W. Each record gives: D gene, V gene, J gene, clone size, CDR3 DNA, CDR3 protein. D genes are given only for firm matches. Only some rows state a clone size, as once, few, many or a class for expanded clones.

NA	TRBV20-1	TRBJ2-2	NA	TGCAGTGCTAGAGGCCACGGGACGGGCACCGGGGAGCTGTTTTTT	CSARGHGTGTGELFF
NA	TRBV6-1	TRBJ2-5	NA	TGTGCCAGCAGTGAAGCGGCCCAGACCCAGTACTTC	CASSEAAQTQYF
NA	TRBV6-5	TRBJ2-7	NA	TGTGCCATCAGTGACGGGACGGTAGAGCAGTACTTC	CAISDGTVEQYF
NA	TRBV5-4	TRBJ1-2	NA	TGTGCCAGCAGCCTTCAGGACGACTATGGCTACACCTTC	CASSLQDDYGYTF
NA	TRBV14	TRBJ2-3	NA	TGTGCCAGCAGCCAAGGTAGGCTGGCAGGCACAGATACGCAGTATTTT	CASSQGRLAGTDTQYF
NA	TRBV10-3	TRBJ2-3	NA	TGTGCCATCGGCATGATATGGGCGGCAGAAACACAGTTTTTT	CAIGMIWAAETQFF
NA	TRBV10-1	TRBJ1-1	NA	TGTGCCAGCAGCTTTACGAGCTCTGAGGCTTTCTTT	CASSFTSSEAFF
NA	TRBV5-1	TRBJ2-7	NA	TGCGCCAGCACCAGGGGGACTGCGGCAGAGCAGTACTTC	CASTRGTAAEQYF
NA	TRBV7-2	TRBJ2-1	NA	TGTGCCAGCAGCTACGGGGTGGGAACAGCGAGGGGTTCGCAGTTCTTC	CASSYGVGTARGSQFF
NA	TRBV11-2	TRBJ1-4	NA	TGTGCCAGCAGCTTACACGGGGCCAAAAAACTGTTTTTT	CASSLHGAKKLFF
NA	TRBV4-2	TRBJ1-4	few	TGTGCCAGCAGCCCTAAACGGACAGACCCTGCAACTAATGAAAAACTGTTTTTT	CASSPKRTDPATNEKLFF